This T cell receptor (beta chain) was retrieved from a study of technical replicates of blood from a handful of donors. CDR3 size: 11 residues. The V end was cut by 6 bases, the J end by 14 bases, with 16 bases between. CDR1 MNHEY and CDR2 SVGAGI come from the germline V gene. Profiling relied on immunoSEQ multiplex PCR, and the TCRdb table lists in-frame clones only, not all of them. Of about 44,000 clones listed, approximately 96% are singletons. The TCR originated in a human donor in good health. The specimen was T cells isolated from PBMCs. This chain connects TRBV6-5 to TRBJ1-1, with D perhaps TRBD1 (5 bases). For the CDR3, the DNA is TGTGCCAGCAGCTCCGGGACTAGGGCATTCTTT. This gives the protein CASSSGTRAFF.